What follows describes a single TCR beta chain. The study recruited people aged about 18 to 90 years across some 23 US areas. Participants were placed into cohorts based on the clinical history they reported. TCRdb keeps only in-frame clones here, not all; method: immunoSEQ multiplex PCR. The sample has hundreds of thousands of clones; approximately 86% are singletons. The data are from a study of blood T cell repertoires in COVID-19. Study at large: Samples representing acute and convalescent COVID-19 were sourced from the United States, Italy and Spain. Sources were T cells, B-cell-depleted T cells, or PBMCs; the material itself was cDNA or gDNA.

The CDR3 has 15 residues. J lost 3 bases, V lost 0 bases, and 2 bases had no gene match. Per the germline V gene, CDR1 is SGHNT and CDR2 is YYREEE (reference sequence). This chain uses TRBV5-4 with TRBJ1-4; 7 bases are a match to TRBD1. Sequencing input: PBMCs or T cells enriched from blood (not recorded which). The sequence was collected from a woman in her thirties who had recovered from COVID-19. The CDR3 is CASSLDRGPNEKLFF. CDR3 DNA sequence: TGTGCCAGCAGCTTGGACAGGGGTCCTAATGAAAAACTGTTTTTT.